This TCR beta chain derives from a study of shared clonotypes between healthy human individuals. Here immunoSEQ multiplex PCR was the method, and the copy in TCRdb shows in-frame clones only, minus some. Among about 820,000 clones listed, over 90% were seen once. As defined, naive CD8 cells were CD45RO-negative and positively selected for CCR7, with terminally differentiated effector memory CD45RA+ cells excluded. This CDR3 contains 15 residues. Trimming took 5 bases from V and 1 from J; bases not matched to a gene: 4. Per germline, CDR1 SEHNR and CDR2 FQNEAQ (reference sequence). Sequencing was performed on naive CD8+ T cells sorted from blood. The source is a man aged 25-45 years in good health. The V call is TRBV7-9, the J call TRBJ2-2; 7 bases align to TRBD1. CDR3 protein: CASSARDRNTGELFF. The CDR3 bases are TGTGCCAGCAGCGCACGGGACAGGAACACCGGGGAGCTGTTTTTT. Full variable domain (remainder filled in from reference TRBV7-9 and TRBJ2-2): DTGVSQNPRHKITKRGQNVTFRCDPISEHNRLYWYRQTLGQGPEFLTYFQNEAQLEKSRLLSDRFSAERPKGSFSTLEIQRTEQGDSAMYLCASSARDRNTGELFFGEGSRLTVL.